This is a list of T cell receptor beta chains from one sample in a study of response to subunit inactivated influenza vaccine. TCRdb analysed the RT-PCR reads with MiXCR anew, one entry per CDR3 protein. This table has fewer than 800,000 distinct CDR3 sequences, more than 15% appearing once. Sequencing was performed on PBMCs from blood, taken approximately 13 days after vaccination. The receptors here all came from a man aged 50 to 59 who received an inactivated influenza vaccine. Both conserved end residues are part of each CDR3. Fields, in order: V gene, clone size, D gene, J gene, CDR3 DNA, CDR3 protein. A D gene is named only where the DNA matches it firmly. Clone size is shown for a subset of rows, as once, few, many or a class of expanded clone.

TRBV10-1	-	TRBD2	TRBJ2-3	TGCGCCAGCAGTCCTTCGAGCGGGGCCCGCACAGATACGCAGTATTTT	CASSPSSGARTDTQYF
TRBV3-1	few	-	TRBJ1-5	TGTGCCAGCAGCCAAGATCTGACAAGGGGACAGCCCCAGCATTTT	CASSQDLTRGQPQHF
TRBV11-2	once	-	TRBJ2-3	TGTGCCAGCAGCTTTACTACGGAAGATACGCAGTATTTT	CASSFTTEDTQYF
TRBV6-5	-	-	TRBJ2-2	TGTGCCAGCAGTTACTCTGCCTTTAACACCGGGGAGCTGTTTTTT	CASSYSAFNTGELFF
TRBV7-8	few	-	TRBJ2-4	TGTGCCAGCAGCCCCGGGCTATCGGTAGCCAAAAACATTCAGTACTTC	CASSPGLSVAKNIQYF
TRBV15	many	-	TRBJ2-1	TGTGCCACCGGAATCCTGGACAGAAACAATGAGCAGTTCTTC	CATGILDRNNEQFF
TRBV18	-	-	TRBJ2-6	TGTGCCAGCTCACCACCATTAGCGGTCTCTGGGGCCAACGTCCTGACTTTC	CASSPPLAVSGANVLTF
TRBV19	few	-	TRBJ2-7	TGTGCCAGTAGTCGGGACCGGGGAGACGAGCAGTACTTC	CASSRDRGDEQYF
TRBV6-2/TRBV6-3	-	-	TRBJ2-7	TGTACCAGCACCGGACAGCCCCGGATCTTAGGCGAGCAGTACTTC	CTSTGQPRILGEQYF
TRBV20-1	few	-	TRBJ2-7	TGCAGTGCTAGAGGGATCTCCCGAGGCTACGAGCAGTACTTC	CSARGISRGYEQYF
TRBV6-5	-	-	TRBJ2-5	TGTGCCAGCAGTTCGGGGATCCTGACTTACCAAGAGACCCAGTACTTC	CASSSGILTYQETQYF
TRBV5-1	-	TRBD1	TRBJ2-2	TGCGCCAGCAGCCTGGATAGACAGGGGGGAACCGGGGAGCTGTTTTTT	CASSLDRQGGTGELFF
TRBV6-1	few	-	TRBJ2-7	TGTGCCAGCAGACCCAGGGCGGGGGCTCCTTCCCACGAGCAGTACTTC	CASRPRAGAPSHEQYF
TRBV7-2	few	-	TRBJ2-7	TGTGCCAGCAGCTCGATGACAGGAACCTACGAGCAGTACTTC	CASSSMTGTYEQYF
TRBV7-9	-	-	TRBJ2-1	TGTGCCACAACAGCGGGCTCCTACAATGAGCAGTTCTTC	CATTAGSYNEQFF
TRBV7-7	-	-	TRBJ2-1	TGTGCCAGCAGCCCGGGACCGCCCCGCGAGCAGTTCTTC	CASSPGPPREQFF
TRBV10-3	-	TRBD2	TRBJ2-1	TGTGCCATAAGCGGGAGAACCTACAATGAGCAGTTCTTC	CAISGRTYNEQFF
TRBV9	few	TRBD2	TRBJ2-7	TGTGCCAGCAGCGTTAGCGGGGGGGCTCTCGACGAGCAGTACTTC	CASSVSGGALDEQYF
TRBV20-1	few	-	TRBJ2-7	TGTCAGGTACACTACGAGCAGTACTTC	CQVHYEQYF
TRBV27	many	-	TRBJ2-7	TGTGCCAGGGAACTCGGAGGACCCTACGAGCAGTACTTC	CARELGGPYEQYF
TRBV27	many	-	TRBJ2-2	TGTGCCAGTCAAAAAATCCAGTTCCTAGCTTCCGGGGAGCTGTTTTTT	CASQKIQFLASGELFF
TRBV7-9	-	-	TRBJ1-1	TGTGCCAGCAGCTTAGCGCAGGGTTGGGGAACTGAAGCTTTCTTT	CASSLAQGWGTEAFF
TRBV20-1	-	TRBD1	TRBJ2-1	TGCAGTGCAAGGCGACAGGGGTTCTACAATGAGCAGTTCTTC	CSARRQGFYNEQFF
TRBV18	few	TRBD1	TRBJ1-2	TGTGCCAGCTCACCTGGGACAGGGTTTCCCAACAACTATGGCTACACCTTC	CASSPGTGFPNNYGYTF
TRBV9	-	-	TRBJ2-7	TGTGCCAGCAGCTCGACTCGGGGATTCTACGAGCAGTACTTC	CASSSTRGFYEQYF
TRBV19	few	-	TRBJ2-3	TGTGCCAGTAGTATAGTCGGGCAGACAGATACGCAGTATTTT	CASSIVGQTDTQYF
TRBV28	-	TRBD2	TRBJ2-7	TGTGCCAGCAGGACTAGCGGGCCTACCTACGAGCAGTACTTC	CASRTSGPTYEQYF
TRBV7-2	-	-	TRBJ2-1	TGTGCCAGCAGCCGTGGGGTTGAGAATGAGCAGTTCTTC	CASSRGVENEQFF
TRBV25-1	-	TRBD1	TRBJ2-7	TGTGCCAGCAGTGCCTCCGGGACAGCGGAATACGAGCAGTACTTC	CASSASGTAEYEQYF
TRBV10-1	-	TRBD1	TRBJ2-3	TGCGCCAGCAGTGGTACCGGGACAGCCTATGGCGATACGCAGTATTTT	CASSGTGTAYGDTQYF